What follows describes a single TCR beta chain. Method: immunoSEQ multiplex PCR; TCRdb's copy keeps in-frame clones and lacks some. The sample has roughly 660,000 clones, approximately 88% seen once; the top ten hold around 0.0099%. The data derive from a study of shared T cell receptors in the human thymus. The germline gives CDR1 SGHRS, CDR2 YFSETQ. CDR3 size: 11 residues. The V gene lost 5 bases and the J gene lost 1 base, with 3 bases spanning the gap. The sample was also linked to a second study, of human thymus T cells. According to that study: Usage of V and J genes appeared biased in thymic and blood repertoires.

The sequence was collected from a boy younger than two with a congenital heart defect. The genes are TRBV5-1 and TRBJ2-5; D not certain. Material: thymocytes. In nucleotides, the CDR3 is TGCGCCAGCAGGAGCCAAGAGACCCAGTACTTC. It is translated as CASRSQETQYF.